These 17 T cell receptor beta chains came from one sample sequenced in a study of Tregs in tolerant kidney transplant recipients. TCRdb's table, derived via immunoSEQ multiplex PCR, lists solely in-frame clones and lacks some. This repertoire shows about 20,000 clones, roughly four fifths found once; its top ten account for roughly 2.5%. Sequencing input: Tregs from blood. The receptor set was obtained from a human donor in good health.

The J gene is TRBJ2-2, the V gene TRBV4-3; D ambiguous. CDR3 length equals 15 residues. Germline assignment: CDR1 LGHNA and CDR2 YSLEER. Deletions cut 1 base from V and 7 bases from J, with 13 bases between. The CDR3, as DNA: TGCGCCAGCAGCCAAGGGTCTCCCACTGTCGGGGAGCTGTTTTTT. Protein: CASSQGSPTVGELFF.

The chain has TRBV11-3 and TRBJ2-3, with 11 bases that match TRBD2. Looked up from germline, CDR1 is SGHNT and CDR2 is YENEEA. The CDR3 has 17 residues. Unmatched junction bases numbered 11, after V lost 5 bases and J lost 4 bases. The DNA of the CDR3 is TGTGCCAGCAGCCCCCGTACTAGCGGGAGAGGAGCAGATACGCAGTATTTT. Its translation is CASSPRTSGRGADTQYF.

The chain couples TRBV14 to TRBJ2-7, with unresolved D. The CDR3 is 11 residues long. V was trimmed by 1 base and J by 2 bases, leaving 0 bases between them. Germline V CDR1 and CDR2: SGHDN, FVKESK. CDR3 in amino acids: CASSQAYEQYF. The DNA of the CDR3 is TGTGCCAGCAGCCAAGCCTACGAGCAGTACTTC.

The chain links TRBV25-1 to TRBJ1-1, with D uncertain. The germline V and J ends were trimmed by 6 bases and 3 bases, with 8 bases remaining between them. The germline CDR1 and CDR2 sequences are MGHDK and SYGVNS. CDR3 length equals 12 residues. This chain's CDR3 is CASSGPYTEAFF. The CDR3 DNA sequence: TGTGCCAGCAGCGGGCCGTACACTGAAGCTTTCTTT.

The chain carries TRBV28 and TRBJ2-7; TRBD2 aligns across 14 bases. The CDR3 consists of 20 residues. The germline V gene has CDR1 MDHEN and CDR2 SYDVKM. J lost 0 bases, V lost 4 bases, and 14 bases had no gene match. CDR3 sequence: CASSSSIGTSGSLTSYEQYF. The CDR3, as DNA: TGTGCCAGCAGTTCCTCGATAGGGACTAGCGGGAGTCTAACCTCCTACGAGCAGTACTTC. The full variable domain, with the rest looked up from reference TRBV28 and TRBJ2-7, is DVKVTQSSRYLVKRTGEKVFLECVQDMDHENMFWYRQDPGLGLRLIYFSYDVKMKEKGDIPEGYSVSREKKERFSLILESASTNQTSMYLCASSSSIGTSGSLTSYEQYFGPGTRLTVT.

V is TRBV5-6 and J is TRBJ2-5, with TRBD2 as a possible D gene (6 bases). The V end lost 5 bases, the J end lost 3 bases, and 17 bases lay between the germline ends. The germline CDR1 and CDR2 sequences are SGHDT and YYEEEE. The CDR3 is 15 amino acids. The CDR3 loop reads CASRGSRWREETQYF. DNA of the CDR3: TGTGCCAGCAGGGGGAGCAGGTGGAGGGAAGAGACCCAGTACTTC.

This clone appeared a few times. This rearrangement joins TRBV4-1 to TRBJ2-3; 8 bases match TRBD2. This CDR3 spans 18 amino acids. The germline V gene has CDR1 MGHRA and CDR2 YSYEKL. V shed 3 bases and J 0 bases; nucleotides not matched to a gene: 11. CDR3 nucleotides: TGCGCCAGCAGCCATCCGGGACTAGGGACCACTAGCACAGATACGCAGTATTTT. It yields the protein CASSHPGLGTTSTDTQYF.

This sequence joins TRBV6-1 and TRBJ1-2; D is unresolved. Germline CDR1 MNHNS, CDR2 SASEGT. This CDR3 has 14 amino acids. V dropped 8 bases and J dropped 0 bases, with 13 bases sitting between them. The CDR3 here is CASVYSDPNYGYTF. The CDR3 DNA follows: TGTGCCAGCGTTTATTCTGACCCTAACTATGGCTACACCTTC.

The chain combines TRBV5-1 with TRBJ2-7; D gene uncertain. This CDR3 region has 12 residues. Germline loops: CDR1 SGHRS, CDR2 YFSETQ. V was cut by 4 bases and J by 0 bases, with 5 bases left in between. The DNA for the CDR3 is TGCGCCAGCAGCGAGAACTCCTACGAGCAGTACTTC. Protein: CASSENSYEQYF.

This chain joins TRBV20-1 and TRBJ2-5; tentatively, D is TRBD2 (6 bases). The V and J ends lost 7 bases and 9 bases respectively, with 15 bases between them. Germline V gene sequence: CDR1 DFQATT, CDR2 SNEGSKA (reference sequence). The CDR3 totals 11 residues. CDR3 DNA: TGCAGTGGGGGACTCAAAGTGGCCCAGTACTTC. Its translation: CSGGLKVAQYF.

V gene TRBV10-3 combines with J gene TRBJ2-7; 10 nucleotides agree with TRBD1. Germline V gene data show CDR1 as ENHRY and CDR2 as SYGVKD. Trimming removed 6 bases from V and 2 bases from J; junction bases left unmatched: 1. CDR3 length equals 13 residues. CDR3 nucleotide sequence: TGTGCCATCAGCGGGACAGGGGCCTACGAGCAGTACTTC. It yields the protein CAISGTGAYEQYF.

In its sample, this clone ranks as medium-sized. The chain couples TRBV12-5 to TRBJ2-7; either TRBD1 or TRBD2 may fit D (5 bases each). Looked up from germline, CDR1 is LGHNT and CDR2 is FRNRAP. This CDR3 is built from 15 residues. The germline V and J ends were trimmed by 2 bases and 0 bases, with 11 bases remaining between them. CDR3 DNA sequence: TGTGCTAGTGGTTTGACCCGGGACGCCTCCTACGAGCAGTACTTC. Protein product: CASGLTRDASYEQYF.

The chain has TRBV6-6 and TRBJ2-7; D is possibly TRBD1 or TRBD2 (5 bases each). There are 11 residues in the CDR3. Deletions cut 5 bases from V and 7 bases from J, with 9 bases between. Germline V lookup: CDR1 MNHNY, CDR2 SVGAGI (reference sequence). CDR3 nucleotide sequence: TGTGCCAGCAGTAGGGACGGGGAGCAGTACTTC. This translates into CASSRDGEQYF.

This rearrangement joins TRBV5-4 to TRBJ1-1; 9 bases match TRBD1. Germline V gene lookup returns CDR1 SGHNT and CDR2 YYREEE (reference sequence). CDR3 length: 16 amino acids. V dropped 5 bases and J dropped 4; count of bases not matched to a gene: 12. In DNA, the CDR3 is TGTGCCAGCAGTAGCGACAGGGGGACGTGGTCCACTGAAGCTTTCTTT. The encoded protein is CASSSDRGTWSTEAFF.

This sequence joins TRBV7-2 and TRBJ2-5; 16 bases fit TRBD2. This CDR3 region has 19 residues. The germline CDR1 and CDR2 sequences are SGHTA and FQGNSA. V gave up 2 bases and J gave up 3 bases; unmatched junction bases: 9. CDR3 protein: CASSLRWLGTSGREETQYF. CDR3 bases: TGTGCCAGCAGCTTACGATGGTTGGGGACTAGCGGGAGGGAAGAGACCCAGTACTTC.

The chain has TRBV11-2 and TRBJ2-3; D possibly uses TRBD1 or TRBD2 (5 bases each). Germline loops: CDR1 SGHAT, CDR2 FQNNGV. V gave up 7 bases and J gave up 0 bases, with 14 bases separating them. There are 15 residues in the CDR3. CDR3 loop: CASISRDPSTDTQYF. The CDR3 DNA follows: TGTGCCAGCATATCCCGGGACCCTAGCACAGATACGCAGTATTTT.

The rearrangement links TRBV11-2 to TRBJ2-5; 10 positions match TRBD2. The V and J ends lost 5 bases and 5 bases, in that order; junction bases with no gene match: 5. Per germline, CDR1 SGHAT and CDR2 FQNNGV. This CDR3 contains 14 residues. CDR3 nucleotides: TGTGCCAGCAGCCCCCGGACTAGCGGTGAGACCCAGTACTTC. Protein: CASSPRTSGETQYF.